This TCR beta chain was sequenced during a study of human T cells and chemical hapten exposure. About the study: DPC at 2% was the sensitizing agent, placed on 2 cm by 2 cm of upper inner arm skin. Patients additionally received therapeutic doses of diphenylcyclopropenone on the scalp once a week, and this continued throughout the roughly 26-week study.

Time point noted: pre-sensitization, week 0. Treatment specified: therapeutic diphenylcyclopropenone sensitization with weekly scalp DPC. Extraction of total RNA was performed on unfractionated whole blood. Trimming at V came to 8 bases and at J to 5 bases, leaving 0 bases not matched to a gene. Germline V CDR1 and CDR2: SNHLY, FYNNEI. The CDR3 sequence is 12 residues long. TCRdb independently ran MiXCR on the RACE reads; one entry per CDR3 protein. Of 45,000 to 60,000 distinct CDR3 sequences in the sample, around a tenth were seen once. The TCR originated in a middle-aged woman with alopecia areata. Some clones in this sample may be carry-over from other donors' samples. The J gene is TRBJ2-4, the V gene TRBV2, with 10 bases fitting TRBD2. The source was whole blood, collected in connection with sensitization to the hapten diphenylcyclopropenone (DPC). CDR3 in DNA: TGTGCCAGCGGACTAGCGGAAAACATTCAGTACTTC. Its translation: CASGLAENIQYF.